This TCR beta chain was found in a study of blood T cell repertoires in COVID-19. Produced via immunoSEQ multiplex PCR; TCRdb's table is partial and in-frame only. The table shows about 300,000 clones, with 84% occurring only once. This CDR3 region has 14 residues. After removal of 4 bases from V and 5 bases from J, the junction contained 4 bases not matched to a gene. Germline V gives CDR1 SGHNT, CDR2 YYREEE (reference sequence). The clonotype comes from a human donor with COVID-19, enrolled during active disease. The donor label of this sample is uncertain. Sequenced material: peripheral blood. The rearrangement links TRBV5-4 to TRBJ1-4; TRBD1 agrees at 8 bases. DNA of the CDR3: TGTGCCAGCAGCAAGGGACAGGAAAATGAAAAACTGTTTTTT. Translated: CASSKGQENEKLFF. The whole variable domain, filled in from reference TRBV5-4 and TRBJ1-4, reads ETGVTQSPTHLIKTRGQQVTLRCSSQSGHNTVSWYQQALGQGPQFIFQYYREEENGRGNFPPRFSGLQFPNYSSELNVNALELDDSALYLCASSKGQENEKLFFGSGTQLSVL.